The sequence of this TCR beta chain was determined in a study of blood T cell repertoires in COVID-19. Study context: Nucleic acid was either cDNA or gDNA, and it came from T cells, B-cell-depleted T cells, or PBMCs.

Looked up from germline, CDR1 is SQVTM and CDR2 is ANQGSEA. The CDR3 loop spans 12 amino acids. Trimming removed 2 bases at V and 4 bases at J, with 6 bases between. As originally analysed: Nucleated cell number was recorded as an estimate derived from reference gene primer amplification. Here immunoSEQ multiplex PCR was the method, and the copy in TCRdb shows in-frame clones only, minus some. That table furnishes V, J and clone size, whereas the DNA furnished D and trimming. Among around 58,000 clones listed, approximately 90% were seen once. This sequence was found in an older woman with active or convalescent COVID-19. The J gene is TRBJ1-3, the V gene TRBV29-1, with a tentative D call TRBD1 (6 bases). Sequencing was performed on peripheral blood. In DNA form, the CDR3 reads TGCAGCGTTGAAACAGGGGGAAACACCATATATTTT. Translation: CSVETGGNTIYF.